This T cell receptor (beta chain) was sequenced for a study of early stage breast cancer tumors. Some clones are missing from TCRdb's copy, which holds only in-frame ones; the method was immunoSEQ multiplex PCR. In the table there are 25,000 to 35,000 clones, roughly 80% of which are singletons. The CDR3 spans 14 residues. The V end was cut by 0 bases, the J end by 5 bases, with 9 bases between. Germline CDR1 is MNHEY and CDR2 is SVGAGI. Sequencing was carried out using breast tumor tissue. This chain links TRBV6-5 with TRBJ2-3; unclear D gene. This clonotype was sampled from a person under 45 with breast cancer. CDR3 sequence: CASSYSRTLDTQYF. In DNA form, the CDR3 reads TGTGCCAGCAGTTACTCGAGGACGCTAGATACGCAGTATTTT.